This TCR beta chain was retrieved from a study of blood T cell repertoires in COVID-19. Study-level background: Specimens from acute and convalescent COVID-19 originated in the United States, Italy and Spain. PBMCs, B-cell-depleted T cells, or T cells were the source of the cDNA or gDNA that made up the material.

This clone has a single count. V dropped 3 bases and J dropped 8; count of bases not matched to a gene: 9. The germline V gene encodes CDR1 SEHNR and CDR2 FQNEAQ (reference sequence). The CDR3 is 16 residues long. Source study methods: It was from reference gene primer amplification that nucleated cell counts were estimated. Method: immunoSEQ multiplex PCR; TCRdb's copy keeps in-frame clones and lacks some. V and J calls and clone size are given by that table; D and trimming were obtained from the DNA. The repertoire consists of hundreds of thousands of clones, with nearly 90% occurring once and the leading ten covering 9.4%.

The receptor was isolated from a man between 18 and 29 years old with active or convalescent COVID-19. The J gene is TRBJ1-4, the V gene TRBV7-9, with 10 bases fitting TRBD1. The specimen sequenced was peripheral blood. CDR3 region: CASSLGDRGRKEKLFF. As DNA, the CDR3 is TGTGCCAGCAGCTTGGGTGACAGGGGGCGGAAAGAAAAACTGTTTTTT.